This entry lists 25 T cell receptor beta chains sequenced from one sample in a study of blood T cell repertoires in COVID-19. The repertoire was sequenced with immunoSEQ multiplex PCR; TCRdb's copy has only in-frame clones and lacks some. The sample carries just under 350,000 clones, around 88% recorded once. Material for sequencing was peripheral blood. Receptors originate from a young man with active or convalescent COVID-19.

This chain joins TRBV5-1 and TRBJ2-3; 12 bases align to TRBD2. This CDR3 has 14 amino acids. The ends lost 3 bases at V and 5 bases at J; junction bases unmatched: 1. Per germline, CDR1 SGHRS and CDR2 YFSETQ. The CDR3 nucleotides are TGCGCCAGCAGCTCGGGACTAGCGGGAGATACGCAGTATTTT. Protein: CASSSGLAGDTQYF. The full variable domain, rest sourced from reference TRBV5-1 and TRBJ2-3, is KAGVTQTPRYLIKTRGQQVTLSCSPISGHRSVSWYQQTPGQGLQFLFEYFSETQRNKGNFPGRFSGRQFSNSRSEMNVSTLELGDSALYLCASSSGLAGDTQYFGPGTRLTVL.

The chain uses TRBV3-1 (or the pseudogene TRBV3-2) and TRBJ2-7; D gene unclear. Trimming removed 0 bases at V and 2 bases at J, with 5 bases between. Germline loops: CDR1 LGHDT, CDR2 YNNKEL (reference sequence). CDR3 length equals 13 residues. The CDR3 coding sequence is TGTGCCAGCAGCCAAGAGAGCCCCTACGAGCAGTACTTC. As protein: CASSQESPYEQYF.

This clone was seen just once. The chain employs TRBV11-2 and TRBJ2-4, with TRBD2 as a possible D gene (7 bases). V lost 2 bases, J lost 6 bases, and 14 bases lay in between. Germline V gene data show CDR1 as SGHAT and CDR2 as FQNNGV. This CDR3 has 15 residues. The DNA for the CDR3 is TGTGCCAGCAGCTTAATACAGGGCGGGGGAAACATTCAGTACTTC. It encodes CASSLIQGGGNIQYF. The variable domain in full, completed from reference TRBV11-2 and TRBJ2-4, reads EAGVAQSPRYKIIEKRQSVAFWCNPISGHATLYWYQQILGQGPKLLIQFQNNGVVDDSQLPKDRFSAERLKGVDSTLKIQPAKLEDSAVYLCASSLIQGGGNIQYFGAGTRLSVL.

This sequence joins TRBV2 and TRBJ2-5; TRBD2 is a possible D gene (6 bases). This CDR3 spans 14 amino acids. V lost 6 bases and J 3 bases, leaving 14 bases between the germline ends. Germline CDR1 SNHLY, CDR2 FYNNEI. The CDR3 here is CASSWDWGKETQYF. For the CDR3, the DNA is TGTGCCAGCAGCTGGGACTGGGGGAAAGAGACCCAGTACTTC.

The V call is TRBV2, the J call TRBJ1-4; D remains ambiguous. Looked up from germline, CDR1 is SNHLY and CDR2 is FYNNEI. The CDR3 covers 15 residues. Trimming stripped 8 bases from V and 3 bases from J, with 16 bases between. This chain's CDR3 is CASLSRGPSNEKLFF. The CDR3, as DNA: TGTGCCAGCCTTTCTCGTGGGCCGTCTAATGAAAAACTGTTTTTT.

V and J are TRBV5-1 and TRBJ2-7, with 7 bases fitting TRBD2. Trimming at V came to 0 bases and at J to 5 bases, leaving 11 bases not matched to a gene. The CDR3 runs to 16 residues. Germline CDR1 is SGHRS and CDR2 is YFSETQ. The CDR3 loop is CASSLAFEAAGDEQYF. CDR3 bases: TGCGCCAGCAGCTTGGCTTTTGAGGCTGCGGGAGACGAGCAGTACTTC.

This clone appeared once. This chain uses TRBV30 with TRBJ1-2; 8 positions agree with TRBD1. The CDR3 is made up of 13 amino acids. CDR1 GTSNPN and CDR2 SVGIG come from the germline V gene (reference sequence). After removal of 7 bases from V and 3 bases from J, the junction contained 7 bases not matched to a gene. The CDR3 loop is CAYGQGGDYGYTF. CDR3 DNA sequence: TGTGCCTACGGACAGGGAGGGGACTATGGCTACACCTTC.

V usage is TRBV10-2 and J usage is TRBJ2-7, with 13 bases that match TRBD2. In germline, CDR1 is WSHSY, CDR2 SAAADI. Trimming removed 3 bases from V and 2 bases from J; junction bases left unmatched: 10. CDR3 length: 18 amino acids. The CDR3 spells CASSELGGGTSGTYEQYF. Written as DNA, the CDR3 is TGCGCCAGCAGTGAACTTGGTGGAGGGACTAGCGGGACCTACGAGCAGTACTTC.

This clone was recorded once. The V gene is TRBV6-2 or TRBV6-3, the J gene TRBJ2-1; 11 nucleotides agree with TRBD2. J lost 8 bases, V lost 4 bases, and 16 bases had no gene match. The CDR3 has 18 amino acids. Germline assignment: CDR1 MNHEY and CDR2 SVGEGT. The CDR3 bases are TGTGCCAGCAGTTCCCTTTACCGACTAGCGGGGATATTCGATGAGCAGTTCTTC. This sequence encodes CASSSLYRLAGIFDEQFF.

This clone was observed once. This CDR3 is CASSWARSYEQYF. The DNA for the CDR3 is TGTGCCAGCAGTTGGGCGCGATCCTACGAGCAGTACTTC. The chain joins TRBV7-3 to TRBJ2-7; no definite D call. V lost 6 bases and J lost 1, with 10 bases in between. CDR1 and CDR2 from the germline V gene are SGHTA and FQGTGA. The CDR3 is 13 amino acids.

V gene TRBV9 combines with J gene TRBJ2-5, with 11 bases fitting TRBD2. Trimming cost V 7 bases and J 1 base; bases outside gene matches: 3. The CDR3 is made up of 14 amino acids. The germline CDR1 and CDR2 sequences are SGDLS and YYNGEE. CDR3 in DNA: TGTGCCAGCGGTAGCGGGGGGGCCCAAGAGACCCAGTACTTC. This sequence encodes CASGSGGAQETQYF. The full variable domain, its missing parts supplied by reference TRBV9 and TRBJ2-5, is DSGVTQTPKHLITATGQRVTLRCSPRSGDLSVYWYQQSLDQGLQFLIQYYNGEERAKGNILERFSAQQFPDLHSELNLSSLELGDSALYFCASGSGGAQETQYFGPGTRLLVL.

The chain carries TRBV7-9 and TRBJ1-2, with TRBD1 identical over 8 bases. The CDR3 length is 14 residues. CDR1 is SEHNR and CDR2 is FQNEAQ in the germline V gene (reference sequence). After removal of 6 bases from V and 4 bases from J, the junction contained 7 bases not matched to a gene. The CDR3 sequence is CASRSDRESYGYTF. DNA of the CDR3: TGTGCCAGCAGGTCGGACAGGGAGAGCTATGGCTACACCTTC.

The count of this clone is one. This chain uses TRBV6-5 with TRBJ2-1, with 9 bases aligning to TRBD2. The CDR3 is made up of 15 amino acids. V gave up 0 bases and J gave up 8 bases; unmatched junction bases: 5. Germline V gene lookup returns CDR1 MNHEY and CDR2 SVGAGI. CDR3 sequence: CASSYSGSGGYEQFF. DNA of the CDR3: TGTGCCAGCAGTTACTCGGGCAGCGGGGGGTATGAGCAGTTCTTC.

This chain connects TRBV7-8 to TRBJ2-5; 14 nucleotides match TRBD2. V lost 5 bases to trimming and J lost 4 bases; unmatched junction nucleotides: 6. The CDR3 has 16 residues. Germline V gene sequence: CDR1 SGHVS, CDR2 FQNEAQ. CDR3 in amino acids: CASSPRTSGGLETQYF. The CDR3 DNA follows: TGTGCCAGCAGCCCCCGGACTAGCGGGGGGTTAGAGACCCAGTACTTC.

The genes are TRBV6-2 or TRBV6-3 and TRBJ2-7; D call uncertain. Trimming left V 5 bases short and J 6 bases short, with 8 bases between. The germline V gene encodes CDR1 MNHEY and CDR2 SVGEGT. The CDR3 extends over 11 amino acids. CDR3 protein: CASSRLAEQYF. The CDR3 DNA follows: TGTGCCAGCAGTCGACTGGCCGAGCAGTACTTC.

This clone is a singleton in its sample. In DNA form, the CDR3 reads TGTGCCAGCAGGATGGGCACGAGTTCCTACGAGCAGTACTTC. Amino acid sequence: CASRMGTSSYEQYF. V is TRBV6-5 and J is TRBJ2-7; D call uncertain. The CDR3 consists of 14 residues. CDR1 MNHEY and CDR2 SVGAGI come from the germline V gene. Trimming pared 6 bases from V and 1 base from J, leaving 13 bases between.

This clone was observed a handful of times. This chain links TRBV9 with TRBJ1-1, with D tentatively TRBD1 (5 bases). Trimming removed 4 bases at V and 0 bases at J, with 16 bases between. The CDR3 spans 16 residues. Per germline, CDR1 SGDLS and CDR2 YYNGEE. CDR3 loop: CASSTGDYSMNTEAFF. The CDR3 DNA sequence: TGTGCCAGCAGCACGGGGGATTATTCCATGAACACTGAAGCTTTCTTT.

The chain has TRBV7-2 and TRBJ2-2; D is perhaps TRBD2 (6 bases). CDR1 and CDR2 from the germline V gene are SGHTA and FQGNSA. Deletions cut 2 bases from V and 6 bases from J, with 10 bases between. This CDR3 has 14 residues. The CDR3 sequence is CASSLRRDAGELFF. As DNA, the CDR3 is TGTGCCAGCAGCTTAAGGAGGGACGCCGGGGAGCTGTTTTTT.

The V gene is TRBV5-4, the J gene TRBJ2-3; 8 bases match TRBD2. Germline V CDR1 and CDR2: SGHNT, YYREEE (reference sequence). CDR3 length: 15 residues. V gave up 0 bases and J gave up 5 bases; unmatched junction bases: 5. The CDR3 DNA is TGTGCCAGCAGCTTGGGCCAGCGGGGGATAGATACGCAGTATTTT. This codes for CASSLGQRGIDTQYF.

The gene calls are TRBV10-3 and TRBJ1-6; 9 bases are shared with TRBD1. Germline trimming cut 6 bases from V and 10 bases from J; bases unmatched to any gene: 7. This CDR3 has 14 amino acids. The germline CDR1 and CDR2 sequences are ENHRY and SYGVKD. The CDR3 sequence: CAIRGQGAGSPLHF. The CDR3 coding sequence is TGTGCCATCAGGGGACAGGGTGCAGGGTCACCCCTCCACTTT.

The chain has TRBV12-3 or TRBV12-4 and TRBJ2-7; D may be TRBD1 (6 bases). This CDR3 has 13 amino acids. V lost 3 bases and J 3 bases, leaving 9 bases between the germline ends. The CDR3 sequence is CASSLGRGYEQYF. The CDR3 DNA reads as TGTGCCAGCAGTTTGGGCAGGGGCTACGAGCAGTACTTC.

This chain joins TRBV29-1 and TRBJ1-1; D uncertain. The V gene lost 7 bases and the J gene lost 2 bases, with 11 bases spanning the gap. Germline CDR1 SQVTM, CDR2 ANQGSEA. This CDR3 is built from 12 residues. The CDR3 here is CSAHPGNTEAFF. In DNA, the CDR3 is TGCAGCGCCCACCCAGGAAACACTGAAGCTTTCTTT. Filled out from reference TRBV29-1 and TRBJ1-1, the complete variable domain reads SAVISQKPSRDICQRGTSLTIQCQVDSQVTMMFWYRQQPGQSLTLIATANQGSEATYESGFVIDKFPISRPNLTFSTLTVSNMSPEDSSIYLCSAHPGNTEAFFGQGTRLTVV.

The chain is built from TRBV7-2 and TRBJ2-2; TRBD2 is a possible D gene (5 bases). V lost 5 bases, J lost 1 base, and 11 bases lay in between. The germline V gene has CDR1 SGHTA and CDR2 FQGNSA. The CDR3 totals 15 residues. CDR3 DNA sequence: TGTGCCAGCAGCCCGGGGTGGGGGAACACCGGGGAGCTGTTTTTT. Residues: CASSPGWGNTGELFF.

The chain couples TRBV5-1 to TRBJ2-1; D is perhaps TRBD2 (6 bases). Trimming shortened V by 0 bases and J by 0 bases, and 7 bases separated the two germline ends. This CDR3 contains 15 residues. CDR1 is SGHRS, CDR2 YFSETQ, per germline. The CDR3 sequence is CASSLAGVSYNEQFF. The CDR3 DNA reads TGCGCCAGCAGCTTGGCGGGAGTCTCCTACAATGAGCAGTTCTTC.

This chain links TRBV30 with TRBJ1-1; D is undetermined. Germline V gene sequence: CDR1 GTSNPN, CDR2 SVGIG (reference sequence). The V and J ends lost 2 bases and 2 bases respectively, with 9 bases between them. This CDR3 comprises 13 residues. The CDR3 is CAWSYILNTEAFF. The CDR3 DNA follows: TGTGCCTGGAGTTACATTCTTAACACTGAAGCTTTCTTT.